Reported below is one TCR beta chain. Libraries were prepared by immunoSEQ multiplex PCR; TCRdb keeps only in-frame clonotypes and omits some of them. The repertoire holds some 52,000 clones, roughly 91% seen once, with around 3.2% in the top ten. This CDR3 is built from 15 residues. Losses at the gene ends were 4 bases for V and 6 bases for J; bases not matched to a gene: 8. CDR1 and CDR2 from the germline V gene are MDHEN and SYDVKM. The data originate from a study of blood T cell repertoires in COVID-19. Looking at the study overall: There were acute and convalescent COVID-19 samples, and they came from the United States, Italy and Spain.

The sequenced sample was peripheral blood. The receptor comes from a human donor in a cohort sampled during active COVID-19. This chain joins TRBV28 and TRBJ2-4; 8 bases line up with TRBD1. The CDR3 reads CASSSGGVLGNIQYF. The CDR3 nucleotides are TGTGCCAGCAGTTCAGGGGGCGTATTGGGAAACATTCAGTACTTC. The full variable domain, its missing parts supplied by reference TRBV28 and TRBJ2-4, is DVKVTQSSRYLVKRTGEKVFLECVQDMDHENMFWYRQDPGLGLRLIYFSYDVKMKEKGDIPEGYSVSREKKERFSLILESASTNQTSMYLCASSSGGVLGNIQYFGAGTRLSVL.